Each of the 23 T cell receptor beta chains below was sequenced from the same sample in a study of blood T cell repertoires in COVID-19. Only in-frame clones appear in the TCRdb table, and some are missing; sequencing was by immunoSEQ multiplex PCR. The sample lists 130,000 or so clones; approximately 86% were seen once. The sequenced sample consisted of peripheral blood. The receptors were gathered from a woman in her sixties with acute or convalescent COVID-19.

This clone was seen only once. One end of the junction varies from germline; a read error may be responsible. The chain has TRBV7-4 and TRBJ1-4; the D gene is possibly TRBD1 (5 bases). Germline values: CDR1 SGHVT, CDR2 SQSDAQ. The CDR3 consists of 12 residues. The CDR3 nucleotides are TGTGCCAGCAGCTTAGAGGGGTACATACAAGCTTTT. Its protein is CASSLEGYIQAF.

The chain uses TRBV5-1 and TRBJ2-4; D is ambiguous. Per germline, CDR1 SGHRS and CDR2 YFSETQ. V was clipped by 4 bases and J by 0 bases, with 8 bases between them. CDR3 length: 14 amino acids. Here the CDR3 DNA reads TGCGCCAGCAGCCGAGATCTAGCCAAAAACATTCAGTACTTC. It specifies CASSRDLAKNIQYF.

The J gene is TRBJ2-3, the V gene TRBV29-1, with TRBD2 matching over 8 bases. The V segment lost 7 bases and the J segment 1 base; nucleotides outside the gene matches: 16. The CDR3 is 17 residues long. Per the germline V gene, CDR1 is SQVTM and CDR2 is ANQGSEA. Here the CDR3 reads CSGQVTGGPGGTDTQYF. The DNA of the CDR3 is TGCAGCGGACAAGTGACGGGGGGGCCCGGTGGCACAGATACGCAGTATTTT.

J is TRBJ2-1 and V is TRBV20-1, with 9 bases aligning to TRBD2. With 3 bases clipped from V and 5 bases from J, the junction kept 5 bases outside the gene matches. Per germline, CDR1 DFQATT and CDR2 SNEGSKA (reference sequence). The CDR3 covers 14 residues. The CDR3 sequence is CSASTSGLNNEQFF. CDR3 sequence (DNA): TGCAGTGCTAGTACTAGCGGGTTAAACAATGAGCAGTTCTTC.

CDR3 nucleotides: TGTGCCAGCAGGGACGGGGACAGTCCCAATCAGCCCCAGCATTTT. It is translated as CASRDGDSPNQPQHF. The chain uses TRBV27 and TRBJ1-5; 7 bases agree with TRBD1. The junction had 8 bases not matched to a gene; V was cut back by 6 bases and J by 3 bases. CDR3 length equals 15 residues. Germline V gene sequence: CDR1 MNHEY, CDR2 SMNVEV (reference sequence).

CDR3 amino acids: CASYVGQNTEAFF. Here the CDR3 DNA reads TGCGCCAGCTACGTCGGACAGAACACTGAAGCTTTCTTT. The chain uses TRBV23-1 and TRBJ1-1; tentative D call: TRBD1 (5 bases). TRBV23-1 is an open reading frame, and its role is uncertain. V shed 8 bases and J shed 1 base, with 11 bases lying between them. CDR3 length: 13 amino acids.

V is TRBV19 and J is TRBJ2-3, with unresolved D. Deletions cut 6 bases from V and 0 bases from J, with 4 bases between. This CDR3 has 12 amino acids. Germline V lookup: CDR1 LNHDA, CDR2 SQIVND (reference sequence). The CDR3 nucleotides read TGTGCCAGTAGCCCTAGCACAGATACGCAGTATTTT. It translates to CASSPSTDTQYF.

V usage is TRBV29-1 and J usage is TRBJ1-5; tentative D call: TRBD1 (5 bases). The CDR3 totals 12 residues. Per germline, CDR1 SQVTM and CDR2 ANQGSEA. With 6 bases removed from V and 5 bases from J, the gap between germline ends came to 11 bases. The CDR3 DNA reads TGCAGCGTGCGGGACGGCGATCAGCCCCAGCATTTT. It encodes CSVRDGDQPQHF.

The V and J genes are TRBV19 and TRBJ2-4, with D perhaps TRBD2 (5 bases). Per germline, CDR1 LNHDA and CDR2 SQIVND (reference sequence). Trimming shortened V by 9 bases and J by 7 bases, and 10 bases separated the two germline ends. The CDR3 is 11 amino acids. CDR3 sequence reads: CASRTGNIQYF. The CDR3 bases are TGTGCCAGCAGGACTGGGAACATTCAGTACTTC.

The chain has TRBV7-9 and TRBJ2-3, with 7 bases that match TRBD1. J lost 3 bases, V lost 3 bases, and 3 bases had no gene match. This CDR3 has 14 amino acids. Germline-derived CDR1 and CDR2 are SEHNR and FQNEAQ (reference sequence). This chain's CDR3 is CASSFGGQTDTQYF. The CDR3 DNA reads as TGTGCCAGCAGCTTTGGGGGACAGACAGATACGCAGTATTTT.

This chain connects TRBV5-1 to TRBJ1-4, with D possibly being TRBD1 (6 bases). The CDR3 is 15 residues long. Germline V gene sequence: CDR1 SGHRS, CDR2 YFSETQ. V lost 1 base to trimming and J lost 5 bases, with 12 bases between them. The CDR3 sequence is CASSLIGQNNEKLFF. CDR3 nucleotides: TGCGCCAGCAGCTTGATTGGACAGAACAATGAAAAACTGTTTTTT.

The V call is TRBV6-2 or TRBV6-3, the J call TRBJ2-7; 7 bases line up with TRBD2. The CDR3 contains 18 residues. V dropped 6 bases and J dropped 3; count of bases not matched to a gene: 20. CDR1 is MNHEY and CDR2 is SVGEGT in the germline V gene. In nucleotides, the CDR3 is TGTGCCAGCAGACCTGGCCTCGGTCGGGACTACCGGGTCTACGAGCAGTACTTC. Translating gives CASRPGLGRDYRVYEQYF.

The rearrangement joins TRBV13 to TRBJ1-1; the D is unclear. The CDR3 is made up of 15 amino acids. Trimming removed 0 bases from V and 1 base from J, with 9 bases in between. Germline CDR1 reads PRHDT; CDR2 reads FYEKMQ (reference sequence). CDR3 bases: TGTGCCAGCAGCTTAGGACAGTTGGGGAACACTGAAGCTTTCTTT. Amino acids: CASSLGQLGNTEAFF.

This clone was observed a handful of times. The chain joins TRBV19 to TRBJ1-2; D perhaps matches TRBD1 (6 bases). CDR1 is LNHDA and CDR2 is SQIVND in the germline V gene (reference sequence). Trimming shortened V by 4 bases and J by 4 bases, and 13 bases separated the two germline ends. The CDR3 spans 14 residues. The CDR3 is CASSTARGSYGYTF. The DNA for the CDR3 is TGTGCCAGTAGTACTGCCAGGGGAAGCTATGGCTACACCTTC.

The V call is TRBV18, the J call TRBJ2-7, with D possibly being TRBD2 (6 bases). Looked up from germline, CDR1 is KGHSH and CDR2 is LQKENI. Between the trimmed V and J ends, which lost 2 bases and 0 bases, there was a span of 8 bases. The CDR3 length is 14 residues. The CDR3 DNA is TGTGCCAGCTCACCAGGGAGGAGCTCCTACGAGCAGTACTTC. Translating it yields CASSPGRSSYEQYF.

The rearrangement links TRBV5-1 to TRBJ2-3; D is undetermined. The CDR3 runs to 14 residues. Germline CDR1 is SGHRS and CDR2 is YFSETQ. The V and J ends lost 0 bases and 2 bases respectively, with 7 bases between them. The CDR3, as DNA: TGCGCCAGCAGCTTGGAACAGATCACAGATACGCAGTATTTT. Its protein product is CASSLEQITDTQYF.

The chain links TRBV3-1 (or the pseudogene TRBV3-2) to TRBJ1-6; D gene ambiguous. Per the germline V gene, CDR1 is LGHDT and CDR2 is YNNKEL (reference sequence). The CDR3 has 15 residues. V was shortened by 0 bases and J by 2 bases, with 5 bases between the two germline ends. DNA for the CDR3: TGTGCCAGCAGCCAAGATTCGGCCTATAATTCACCCCTCCACTTT. Translating gives CASSQDSAYNSPLHF.

The rearrangement joins TRBV4-2 to TRBJ2-1; no firm D call. Germline V gene sequence: CDR1 LGHNA, CDR2 YNFKEQ. The CDR3 runs 14 residues. V was clipped by 1 base and J by 2 bases, with 6 bases between them. The CDR3 reads CASSQGEPYNEQFF. The CDR3 region has the DNA TGTGCCAGCAGCCAAGGCGAGCCCTACAATGAGCAGTTCTTC.

This chain links TRBV6-4 with TRBJ2-1, with TRBD1 matching over 11 bases. The CDR3 runs 15 residues. Germline V gene sequence: CDR1 MRHNA, CDR2 SNTAGT. After removal of 6 bases from V and 6 bases from J, the junction contained 7 bases not matched to a gene. CDR3 in DNA: TGTGCCAGCAGGAGGGACAGGGGGACGAGCAATGAGCAGTTCTTC. It is translated as CASRRDRGTSNEQFF.

CDR3 sequence: CASSVEQGHSPLHF. The CDR3 bases are TGTGCCAGCAGCGTAGAACAGGGTCATTCACCCCTCCACTTT. The chain carries TRBV9 and TRBJ1-6, with D possibly being TRBD1 (6 bases). Germline V CDR1 and CDR2: SGDLS, YYNGEE. CDR3 size: 14 residues. Trimming shortened V by 0 bases and J by 8 bases, and 9 bases separated the two germline ends.

This clone was seen only a few times. The CDR3 coding sequence is TGTGCCAGCAGTATCTCCGGGACAGGGGCTTTTAACACTGAAGCTTTCTTT. Translated: CASSISGTGAFNTEAFF. V usage is TRBV6-4 and J usage is TRBJ1-1, with 10 bases aligning to TRBD1. The CDR3 is 17 residues long. Germline V gene data show CDR1 as MRHNA and CDR2 as SNTAGT. Trimming took 5 bases from V and 2 from J; bases not matched to a gene: 11.

This sequence joins TRBV2 and TRBJ2-2; a possible D gene is TRBD1 (5 bases). CDR1 and CDR2 (germline): SNHLY, FYNNEI. V was clipped by 9 bases and J by 2 bases, with 16 bases between them. There are 15 residues in the CDR3. CDR3 nucleotides: TGTGCCAGAGAGAAAGGCAGGGCAAACACCGGGGAGCTGTTTTTT. It is translated as CAREKGRANTGELFF.

The chain joins TRBV3-1 (or the pseudogene TRBV3-2) to TRBJ2-1, with a possible D match to TRBD2 (6 bases). CDR1 and CDR2 from the germline V gene are LGHDT and YNNKEL (reference sequence). V was cut by 4 bases and J by 3 bases, with 13 bases left in between. The CDR3 runs 15 residues. The CDR3 is CASSPGGGYYNEQFF. CDR3 bases: TGTGCCAGCAGCCCCGGTGGGGGGTACTACAATGAGCAGTTCTTC.